The 9 T cell receptor beta chains presented below share a single source sample, sequenced in a study of shared clonotypes between healthy human individuals. Generated by immunoSEQ multiplex PCR, the TCRdb table keeps only in-frame clones and is missing some. The sample includes about 510,000 clones, around 79% seen only once; the top ten take 9.5% to 15%. The specimen sequenced was PBMCs. Receptors were obtained from a woman in her thirties or forties in good health. Some clones in this sample may be carry-over from other donors' samples.

V gene TRBV6-5 combines with J gene TRBJ2-7; D may match TRBD1 or TRBD2 (5 bases each). V lost 4 bases and J lost 3, with 16 bases in between. Germline CDR1 is MNHEY and CDR2 is SVGAGI. The CDR3 has 15 residues. The CDR3 sequence: CASSSARDGIYEQYF. The CDR3 coding sequence is TGTGCCAGCAGTTCCGCACGGGACGGGATCTACGAGCAGTACTTC.

This clone was seen a single time. It may be a read error: a sequence one base away is much more abundant. The chain uses TRBV30 and TRBJ2-7; a possible D gene is TRBD2 (6 bases). The germline V gene has CDR1 GTSNPN and CDR2 SVGIG (reference sequence). Trimming took 7 bases from V and 9 from J, leaving 13 bases between them. The CDR3 consists of 10 residues. CDR3 nucleotides: TGTGCCTTTGGGGGGTTCGGGCAGTACTTC. Its translation is CAFGGFGQYF.

The J gene is TRBJ2-7, the V gene TRBV9, with 15 bases that match TRBD2. Germline-derived CDR1 and CDR2 are SGDLS and YYNGEE. The CDR3 runs to 17 residues. The ends lost 4 bases at V and 1 base at J; junction bases unmatched: 6. As DNA, the CDR3 is TGTGCCAGCAGCCCAGGACTAGCGGGAGGGCCTTCCTACGAGCAGTACTTC. It translates to CASSPGLAGGPSYEQYF. Based on the CDR3 plus reference TRBV9 and TRBJ2-7, the full variable domain is DSGVTQTPKHLITATGQRVTLRCSPRSGDLSVYWYQQSLDQGLQFLIQYYNGEERAKGNILERFSAQQFPDLHSELNLSSLELGDSALYFCASSPGLAGGPSYEQYFGPGTRLTVT.

In this sample, this clone turned up once. The CDR3 is CASIRNLGTGELFF. CDR3 nucleotides: TGTGCCAGCATCCGTAACTTGGGCACCGGGGAGCTGTTTTTT. This sequence joins TRBV28 and TRBJ2-2; D not resolved. V lost 7 bases, J lost 4 bases, and 13 bases lay in between. The CDR3 is 14 residues long. Germline CDR1 and CDR2: MDHEN and SYDVKM.

The chain recombines TRBV2 with TRBJ1-5; 12 bases fit TRBD1. This CDR3 region has 15 residues. Germline V gives CDR1 SNHLY, CDR2 FYNNEI. With V trimmed by 6 bases and J by 6 bases, 6 bases remained unmatched. CDR3 in DNA: TGTGCCAGCAGAGCGGGACAGGGGGCGGGTCAGCCCCAGCATTTT. Translated, it gives CASRAGQGAGQPQHF.

The rearrangement uses TRBV2 and TRBJ2-1; 10 bases match TRBD2. V shed 0 bases, J shed 6 bases, and the junction held 2 bases outside the gene matches. The CDR3 spans 15 residues. Germline V gene lookup returns CDR1 SNHLY and CDR2 FYNNEI. This CDR3 reads CASSEARTSGNEQFF. In DNA form, the CDR3 reads TGTGCCAGCAGTGAAGCCCGGACTAGCGGCAATGAGCAGTTCTTC.

V and J are TRBV11-2 and TRBJ2-3; 13 bases agree with TRBD2. The CDR3 runs to 19 residues. V lost 4 bases, J lost 2 bases, and 12 bases stayed unmatched. CDR1 is SGHAT, CDR2 FQNNGV, per germline. CDR3 nucleotides: TGTGCCAGCAGCTCGAAAGGACTAGCGGGAGCCCGTGTCACAGATACGCAGTATTTT. It specifies CASSSKGLAGARVTDTQYF.

This chain joins TRBV28 and TRBJ2-7; D is uncertain. The germline CDR1 and CDR2 sequences are MDHEN and SYDVKM. V was pared by 5 bases and J by 3 bases, with 11 bases between. CDR3 size: 13 residues. The CDR3 bases are TGTGCCAGCAGTCCCTACCTCTACTACGAGCAGTACTTC. It translates to CASSPYLYYEQYF.

The J gene is TRBJ2-4, the V gene TRBV5-4; D may correspond to TRBD1 or TRBD2 (5 bases each). This CDR3 is built from 15 residues. V was pared by 2 bases and J by 9 bases, with 18 bases between. CDR1 and CDR2 from the germline V gene are SGHNT and YYREEE (reference sequence). CDR3 coding DNA: TGTGCCAGCAGCTTTGGGACGGGATTAAATGGCATTCAGTACTTC. Translation gives CASSFGTGLNGIQYF. Full variable domain (outside the CDR3, taken from reference TRBV5-4 and TRBJ2-4): ETGVTQSPTHLIKTRGQQVTLRCSSQSGHNTVSWYQQALGQGPQFIFQYYREEENGRGNFPPRFSGLQFPNYSSELNVNALELDDSALYLCASSFGTGLNGIQYFGAGTRLSVL.